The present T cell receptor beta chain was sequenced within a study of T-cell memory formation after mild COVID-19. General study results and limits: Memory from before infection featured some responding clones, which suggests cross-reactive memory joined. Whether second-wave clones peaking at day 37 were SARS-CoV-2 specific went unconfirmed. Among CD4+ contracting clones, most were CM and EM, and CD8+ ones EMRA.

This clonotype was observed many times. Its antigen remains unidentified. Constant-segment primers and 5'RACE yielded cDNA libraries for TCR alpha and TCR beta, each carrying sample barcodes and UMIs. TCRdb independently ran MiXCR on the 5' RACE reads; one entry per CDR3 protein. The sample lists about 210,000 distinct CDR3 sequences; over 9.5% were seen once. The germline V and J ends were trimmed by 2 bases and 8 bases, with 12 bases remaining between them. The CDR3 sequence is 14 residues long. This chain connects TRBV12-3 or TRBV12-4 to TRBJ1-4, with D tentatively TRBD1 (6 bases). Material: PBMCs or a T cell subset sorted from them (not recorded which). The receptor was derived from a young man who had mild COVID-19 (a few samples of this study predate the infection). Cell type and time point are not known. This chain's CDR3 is CASSLIQGGEKLFF. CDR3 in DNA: TGTGCCAGCAGTTTAATACAGGGAGGAGAAAAACTGTTTTTT.